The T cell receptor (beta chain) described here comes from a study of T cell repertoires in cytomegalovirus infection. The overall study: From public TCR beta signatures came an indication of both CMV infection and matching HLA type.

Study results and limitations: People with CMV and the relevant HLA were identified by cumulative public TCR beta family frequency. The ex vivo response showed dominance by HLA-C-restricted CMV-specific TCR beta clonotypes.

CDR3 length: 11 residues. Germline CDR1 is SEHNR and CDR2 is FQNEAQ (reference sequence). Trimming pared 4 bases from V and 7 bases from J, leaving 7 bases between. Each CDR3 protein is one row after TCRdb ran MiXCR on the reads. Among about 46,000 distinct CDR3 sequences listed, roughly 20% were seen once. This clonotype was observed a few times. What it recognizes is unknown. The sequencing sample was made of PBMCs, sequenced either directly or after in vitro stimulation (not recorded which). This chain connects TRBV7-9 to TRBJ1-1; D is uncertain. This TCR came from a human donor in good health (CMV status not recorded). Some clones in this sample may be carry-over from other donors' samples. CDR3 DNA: TGTGCCAGCAGCTCCCCTAGTGAAGCTTTCTTT. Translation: CASSSPSEAFF.